This TCR beta chain was observed in a study of blood T cell repertoires in COVID-19. Across the whole study: Samples came from the United States, Italy and Spain, spanning acute and convalescent COVID-19. T cells, B-cell-depleted T cells, or PBMCs provided the cDNA or gDNA that served as material.

Trimming cost V 9 bases and J 0 bases, with 10 bases left between them. The CDR3 spans 14 residues. Per germline, CDR1 SGHNT and CDR2 YYREEE (reference sequence). In the original analysis: Amplification with reference gene primers provided the estimates of nucleated cell counts. TCRdb's table, derived via immunoSEQ multiplex PCR, lists solely in-frame clones and lacks some. V, J and clone size are those of that table, while D and trimming were read from the DNA. This sample yields roughly 250,000 clones, of which 65% to 85% are seen a single time; around 4.1% belongs to the top ten. This sequence originates from a woman aged 40 to 50 with active or convalescent COVID-19. Source material: peripheral blood. The J gene is TRBJ2-6, the V gene TRBV5-4; the D gene is possibly TRBD1 (5 bases). The CDR3 DNA sequence: TGTGCCATCAGGGCGGCCTCTGGGGCCAACGTCCTGACTTTC. It translates to CAIRAASGANVLTF.